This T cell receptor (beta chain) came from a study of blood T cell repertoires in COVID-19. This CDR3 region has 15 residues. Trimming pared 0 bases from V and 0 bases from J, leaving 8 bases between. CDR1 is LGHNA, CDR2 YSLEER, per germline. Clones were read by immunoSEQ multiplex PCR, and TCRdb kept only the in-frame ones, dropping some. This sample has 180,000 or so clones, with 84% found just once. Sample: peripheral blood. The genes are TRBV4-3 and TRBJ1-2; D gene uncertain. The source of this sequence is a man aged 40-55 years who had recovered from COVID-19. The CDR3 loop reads CASSQDDGANYGYTF. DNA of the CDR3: TGCGCCAGCAGCCAAGATGACGGAGCTAACTATGGCTACACCTTC.